The rows below give T cell receptor beta chains drawn from one sample of a study of blood T cell repertoires in COVID-19. The protocol was immunoSEQ multiplex PCR, while the TCRdb copy is restricted to in-frame clones and leaves out a portion. The sample includes about 170,000 clones, around 84% of them seen just once. The sample taken for sequencing was peripheral blood. The receptors derive from a woman of 80 years or more with COVID-19, enrolled during active disease. Each CDR3 is given with its conserved first and last residue. The D gene is left open where the match is weak. Some rows have no size entry. The others give once, few or many, or a class for an expanded clone.

v_call	cdr3_length	clone_size	d_call	j_call	cdr3_nt	cdr3_aa
TRBV28	16	.	TRBD1	TRBJ2-7	TGTGCCAGCAGTTTCATCTCCCGGACAGGGACCTACGAGCAGTACTTC	CASSFISRTGTYEQYF
TRBV12-3/TRBV12-4	13	.	TRBD2	TRBJ2-2	TGTGCCAGCCGCCTAGCGGGTGGCGGGGAGCTGTTTTTT	CASRLAGGGELFF
TRBV9	15	.	.	TRBJ1-6	TGTGCCAGCAGCGGCGGGACGTCTTATAATTCACCCCTCCACTTT	CASSGGTSYNSPLHF
TRBV20-1	17	.	.	TRBJ2-6	TGCAGTGCTAGTCAGGGGATCTTGAGCTCTGGGGCCAACGTCCTGACTTTC	CSASQGILSSGANVLTF
TRBV7-2	15	.	.	TRBJ1-6	TGTGCCAGCAGCTTGGGCGTCAGAGCCAATTCACCCCTCCACTTT	CASSLGVRANSPLHF
TRBV6-2/TRBV6-3	16	once	TRBD1	TRBJ2-2	TGTGCCAGCAGTTACGGGACAGGGTTAGGCACCGGGGAGCTGTTTTTT	CASSYGTGLGTGELFF
TRBV7-8	18	.	TRBD2	TRBJ2-5	TGTGCCAGCAGCACTGGGACTAGCGGGAGGAAGGTATTAGAGACCCAGTACTTC	CASSTGTSGRKVLETQYF
TRBV9	18	.	.	TRBJ1-3	TGTGCCAGCAGCACAACGACAGCGACAGATCTCTCTGGAAACACCATATATTTT	CASSTTTATDLSGNTIYF
TRBV5-1	15	.	TRBD1	TRBJ2-7	TGCGCCAGCAGCTTGTTACCAGGGGGATCTCGCGAGCAGTACTTC	CASSLLPGGSREQYF
TRBV7-9	15	.	.	TRBJ1-1	TGTGCCAGCAGCTTAACACCGACAGGGAACACTGAAGCTTTCTTT	CASSLTPTGNTEAFF
TRBV4-2	15	few	TRBD2	TRBJ2-1	TGTGCCAGCAGCCATGGACTAGCGGATTACAATGAGCAGTTCTTC	CASSHGLADYNEQFF
TRBV7-2	15	.	TRBD2	TRBJ2-5	TGTGCCAGCGGCACTAGCGGGAGTGGTAGTGAGACCCAGTACTTC	CASGTSGSGSETQYF
TRBV18	14	.	.	TRBJ1-1	TGTGCCAGCTCCCGAGAACAGGGAAACACTGAAGCTTTCTTT	CASSREQGNTEAFF
TRBV11-2	15	.	.	TRBJ2-1	TGTGCCAGCAGCCCCGGGACTGTATCCTACAATGAGCAGTTCTTC	CASSPGTVSYNEQFF
TRBV27	14	.	TRBD1	TRBJ2-5	TGTGCCAGCAGTGGTGACAGGGGGGGAATTATCCAGTACTTC	CASSGDRGGIIQYF
TRBV6-5	14	.	.	TRBJ1-2	TGTGCCAGCAGTCAATATACAGGTACTACCGGCTACACCTTC	CASSQYTGTTGYTF
TRBV5-5	13	once	.	TRBJ2-7	TGTGCCAGCAGCTTGGGGGTCCTCGGGGAGCAGTACTTC	CASSLGVLGEQYF
TRBV6-2/TRBV6-3	17	once	TRBD1	TRBJ2-2	TGTGCCAGCAGCGAAACCGGGACAGTGGGGGACACCGGGGAGCTGTTTTTT	CASSETGTVGDTGELFF
TRBV15	14	.	TRBD2	TRBJ2-7	TGTGCCACCAGCAGGGGGGGGTCGGCCTACGAGCAGTACTTC	CATSRGGSAYEQYF
TRBV9	15	.	TRBD2	TRBJ2-2	TGTGCCAGCAGCGTGTCTAGCGGGATGACCGGGGAGCTGTTTTTT	CASSVSSGMTGELFF
TRBV6-2/TRBV6-3	12	.	.	TRBJ1-6	TGTGCCAGCAGTTACCCCTCGTCACCCCTCCACTTT	CASSYPSSPLHF
TRBV2	16	.	.	TRBJ2-3	TGTGCCAGCAGTGAATCCGTAGCCCTGAGCACAGATACGCAGTATTTT	CASSESVALSTDTQYF
TRBV2	15	.	TRBD2	TRBJ2-1	TGTGCCAGCAGCCCCCTAGCGGGAAAGGGGAATGAGCAGTTCTTC	CASSPLAGKGNEQFF
TRBV7-2	15	.	.	TRBJ2-1	TGTGCCAGCAGCCCTACTCAAGACTCCTACAATGAGCAGTTCTTC	CASSPTQDSYNEQFF
TRBV2	13	.	TRBD1	TRBJ1-4	TGTGCCAGCACGGGACAGGGCTATGAAAAACTGTTTTTT	CASTGQGYEKLFF
TRBV5-5	13	.	.	TRBJ2-5	TGTGCCAGCAGCTGGAGCCCCGGGGAGACCCAGTACTTC	CASSWSPGETQYF
TRBV10-3	17	.	.	TRBJ1-2	TGTGCCATCAGAGCTACCGGGTCCTCCGGGGAGGACTATGGCTACACCTTC	CAIRATGSSGEDYGYTF
TRBV14	14	.	TRBD2	TRBJ2-1	TGTGCCAGCAGAGCCGGGACTAGCGTGAATGAGCAGTTCTTC	CASRAGTSVNEQFF
TRBV18	13	.	.	TRBJ2-5	TGTGCCAGCTCACCCTCTTTACAAGAGACCCAGTACTTC	CASSPSLQETQYF
TRBV10-3	12	.	.	TRBJ2-1	TGTGCCACAGCGCCCTCCCACAATGAGCAGTTCTTC	CATAPSHNEQFF
TRBV5-1	17	.	TRBD2	TRBJ2-7	TGCGCCAGCAGCTTGGTCTTAGCGGGACTAGCTGCGGGCGAGCAGTACTTC	CASSLVLAGLAAGEQYF
TRBV6-2/TRBV6-3	16	.	TRBD1	TRBJ1-3	TGTGCCAGCAGCCCTCGACAGGGGGTGGGTGGAAACACCATATATTTT	CASSPRQGVGGNTIYF
TRBV19	15	.	TRBD1	TRBJ1-5	TGTGCCACGTCCTACTACGACAGGGGGGATCAGCCCCAGCATTTT	CATSYYDRGDQPQHF
TRBV5-1	14	.	TRBD1	TRBJ2-1	TGCGCCAGCAGCCTAAGGGGGCAATACAATGAGCAGTTCTTC	CASSLRGQYNEQFF
TRBV6-2/TRBV6-3	15	.	TRBD1	TRBJ1-4	TGTGCCAGCAGTTACGAGGGGGCCGAGTCTTGGAAACTGTTTTTT	CASSYEGAESWKLFF
TRBV28	12	.	.	TRBJ2-7	TGTGCCAGCAGTTCCACAGGGTTGGGGCAGTACTTC	CASSSTGLGQYF
TRBV6-2/TRBV6-3	14	.	TRBD2	TRBJ2-7	TGTGCCAGCAGTTCTGTAGCGGGAGTGGGGGAGCAGTACTTC	CASSSVAGVGEQYF
TRBV14	17	.	TRBD1	TRBJ1-6	TGTGCCAGCAGCCAAGACCGCGGGACAGGCCCAAATTCACCCCTCCACTTT	CASSQDRGTGPNSPLHF
TRBV5-1	15	.	.	TRBJ2-2	TGCGCCAGCAGCTTGTTCAGGGCAAACACCGGGGAGCTGTTTTTT	CASSLFRANTGELFF